This T cell receptor (beta chain) was sequenced for a study of regulatory T cells in long-lasting Graves disease. Regarding time point: newly diagnosed GD, antithyroid drugs for less than 3 months. The TCR library was made from RNA that had been extracted from PBMCs in TRIzol. EDTA tubes received about 10 milliliters of collected peripheral blood. TCR beta libraries were built with iRepertoire HTBI primers and Arm-PCR of CDR3 regions. TCRdb reanalysed the multiplex PCR reads using MiXCR and keeps one entry per CDR3 protein. The sample holds 450,000 to 700,000 distinct CDR3 sequences, roughly 13% seen once. CDR3 length equals 16 residues. Germline V gene sequence: CDR1 SGHTA, CDR2 FQGNSA. The junction had 6 bases not matched to a gene; V was cut back by 3 bases and J by 4 bases. These data also featured in a second study, about T cells in Graves' hyperthyroidism and ophthalmopathy.

The starting material was peripheral blood mononuclear cells (PBMCs), obtained at new diagnosis, from a patient treated with antithyroid drugs. The chain couples TRBV7-2 to TRBJ2-1; 10 bases map to TRBD2. This TCR came from a man aged 25 to 40 with Graves disease. The CDR3 protein is CASSLQSGREYNEQFF. The CDR3 nucleotides are TGTGCCAGCAGCTTGCAAAGCGGGAGGGAATACAATGAGCAGTTCTTC.